The TCR beta chain described here comes from a study of T cell changes during pregnancy in multiple sclerosis. Measured with immunoSEQ multiplex PCR; TCRdb has only the in-frame clones, and not every one. The table lists several thousand clones, around 90% of them singletons, with about a tenth in the top ten. This clone was found a few times. This clonotype originated in a female donor in good health, enrolled as a control in a pregnancy study. The source was CD8+ T cells from peripheral blood mononuclear cells, collected in the first trimester of pregnancy.

The chain's CDR3 is CASSEGSGGGDYNEQFF. CDR3 in DNA: TGTGCCAGCAGTGAAGGATCTGGAGGGGGCGATTACAATGAGCAGTTCTTC. The chain is built from TRBV6-4 and TRBJ2-1; D is possibly TRBD1 (7 bases). Germline values: CDR1 MRHNA, CDR2 SNTAGT. The CDR3 covers 17 residues. Trimming removed 3 bases from V and 4 bases from J, with 19 bases in between.